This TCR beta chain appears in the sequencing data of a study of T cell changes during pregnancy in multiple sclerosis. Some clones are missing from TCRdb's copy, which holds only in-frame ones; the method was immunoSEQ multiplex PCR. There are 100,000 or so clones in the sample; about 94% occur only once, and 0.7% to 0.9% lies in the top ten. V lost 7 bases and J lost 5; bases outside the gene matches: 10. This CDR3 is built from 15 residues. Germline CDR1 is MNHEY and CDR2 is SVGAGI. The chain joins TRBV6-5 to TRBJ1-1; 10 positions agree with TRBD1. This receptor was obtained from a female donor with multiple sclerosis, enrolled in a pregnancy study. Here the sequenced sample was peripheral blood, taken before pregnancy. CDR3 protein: CASNHPPGQGTEAFF. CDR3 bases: TGTGCCAGCAATCACCCTCCGGGACAGGGGACTGAAGCTTTCTTT.